Listed here is a single TCR beta chain. This sample is drawn from a study of blood T cell repertoires in COVID-19. Study summary: Specimens from acute and convalescent COVID-19 originated in the United States, Italy and Spain. T cells, B-cell-depleted T cells, or PBMCs supplied cDNA or gDNA.

Study processing details: Nucleated cell counts were estimated from reference gene primer amplification. TCRdb's table, derived via immunoSEQ multiplex PCR, lists solely in-frame clones and lacks some. V, J and clone size reflect that table, while D and trimming were determined from the DNA. The sample includes about 200,000 clones, approximately 82% of them seen just once. With 5 bases removed from V and 11 bases from J, the gap between germline ends came to 10 bases. The CDR3 sequence is 11 residues long. Germline V gives CDR1 MDHEN, CDR2 SYDVKM. The clonotype originates from a human donor with acute or convalescent COVID-19. The donor label of this sample is uncertain. The J gene is TRBJ1-5, the V gene TRBV28, with a possible D match to TRBD1 (5 bases). The sequenced sample was peripheral blood. The CDR3 bases are TGTGCCAGCAGTGTCTCAGGGTCCCAGCATTTT. Translating it yields CASSVSGSQHF.